A single sample gave rise to the 25 T cell receptor beta chains below, sequenced in a study of PD-1 blockade in classical Hodgkin lymphoma. Using immunoSEQ multiplex PCR, the repertoire was profiled, and TCRdb retains in-frame clones only, with some absent. Of about 90,000 clones listed, 90% are singletons. The time point denotes: cycle 4 day 1 (C4D1), after less than 7 weeks of nivolumab. No patient escaped relapse after autologous stem cell transplantation, and brentuximab vedotin exposure varied. The sequences come from peripheral blood mononuclear cells (PBMCs), collected before the fourth cycle of nivolumab. All receptors derive from a human donor with classical Hodgkin lymphoma.

The rearrangement joins TRBV25-1 to TRBJ2-7; maybe TRBD1 (6 bases). The CDR3 loop spans 16 amino acids. Germline lookup yields CDR1 MGHDK and CDR2 SYGVNS. Between the trimmed V and J ends, which lost 4 bases and 3 bases, there was a span of 19 bases. The CDR3 sequence: CASSGRIGNRVYEQYF. CDR3 nucleotides: TGTGCCAGCAGTGGGCGGATTGGGAACAGGGTCTACGAGCAGTACTTC.

The genes are TRBV11-2 and TRBJ2-5, with D tentatively TRBD2 (5 bases). The germline V and J ends were trimmed by 6 bases and 4 bases, with 18 bases remaining between them. Germline CDR1 is SGHAT and CDR2 is FQNNGV. This CDR3 region has 15 residues. CDR3 sequence: CASRQVLRGGETQYF. CDR3 nucleotide sequence: TGTGCCAGCAGGCAAGTCCTCCGGGGTGGAGAGACCCAGTACTTC.

The V call is TRBV19, the J call TRBJ1-2; 8 bases map to TRBD1. The CDR3 runs to 14 residues. Per germline, CDR1 LNHDA and CDR2 SQIVND (reference sequence). J lost 3 bases, V lost 8 bases, and 8 bases had no gene match. The CDR3 DNA reads TGTGCCAGTGGGCTCAGGGGGCGCGACTATGGCTACACCTTC. Residues: CASGLRGRDYGYTF.

The V gene is TRBV25-1, the J gene TRBJ2-7; weak D call: TRBD1 (7 bases). The CDR3 is made up of 15 amino acids. Per germline, CDR1 MGHDK and CDR2 SYGVNS. V was trimmed by 6 bases and J by 1 base, leaving 16 bases between them. In DNA form, the CDR3 reads TGTGCCAGCAGCCCGAGACAGGGAGGATCCTACGAGCAGTACTTC. Residues: CASSPRQGGSYEQYF.

The CDR3 region is CATRDSNSPLHF. Written as DNA, the CDR3 is TGTGCCACTCGGGACAGTAATTCACCCCTCCACTTT. The chain couples TRBV6-5 to TRBJ1-6; 7 positions match TRBD1. V gave up 10 bases and J gave up 6 bases; unmatched junction bases: 3. CDR1 MNHEY and CDR2 SVGAGI come from the germline V gene. The CDR3 is 12 amino acids.

CDR3 nucleotides: TGTGCCAGCAGTAGCCTAAGGCACCCCGGGGACGAGCAGTACTTC. Residues: CASSSLRHPGDEQYF. The chain couples TRBV28 to TRBJ2-7; D perhaps matches TRBD2 (5 bases). Trimming left V 5 bases short and J 5 bases short, with 19 bases between. The CDR3 spans 15 residues. The germline V gene encodes CDR1 MDHEN and CDR2 SYDVKM.

The chain is built from TRBV30 and TRBJ1-2; no reliable D call. V was cut by 3 bases and J by 4 bases, with 9 bases left in between. This CDR3 region has 12 residues. Germline CDR1 and CDR2: GTSNPN and SVGIG (reference sequence). CDR3 loop: CAWRERIYGYTF. CDR3 coding DNA: TGTGCCTGGAGGGAACGGATCTATGGCTACACCTTC.

On this clone itself: A junction end diverges from the germline sequence, so it may reflect a read error. The V gene is TRBV27, the J gene TRBJ2-7; 11 bases align to TRBD2. The CDR3 runs to 15 residues. Germline lookup yields CDR1 MNHEY and CDR2 SMNVEV (reference sequence). This chain's CDR3 is CASSFSGGGSSEQYF. CDR3 nucleotide sequence: TGTGCCAGCAGTTTTAGCGGGGGGGGTTCCTCCGAGCAGTACTTC.

The V call is TRBV6-5, the J call TRBJ2-1; 11 nucleotides align to TRBD2. This CDR3 region has 15 residues. V trimming: 5 bases; J trimming: 2 bases; junction bases outside the gene matches: 2. Germline V gives CDR1 MNHEY, CDR2 SVGAGI. The CDR3 region is CASSKLAGAYNEQFF. The CDR3 DNA reads as TGTGCCAGCAGTAAACTAGCGGGGGCCTACAATGAGCAGTTCTTC.

The chain links TRBV7-9 to TRBJ1-5, with a tentative D call TRBD1 (5 bases). Trimming stripped 5 bases from V and 6 bases from J, with 29 bases between. Germline CDR1 and CDR2: SEHNR and FQNEAQ (reference sequence). The CDR3 has 19 amino acids. In nucleotides, the CDR3 is TGTGCCAGCAGCCCAAAGGCGACCTCGAAGCAGGGAGTGAGTCAGCCCCAGCATTTT. Amino acids: CASSPKATSKQGVSQPQHF.

Only one count was recorded for this clone. The chain links TRBV6-1 to TRBJ2-1, with D possibly being TRBD1 or TRBD2 (6 bases each). The germline gives CDR1 MNHNS, CDR2 SASEGT. This CDR3 has 14 amino acids. V lost 5 bases and J lost 9, with 17 bases in between. CDR3 DNA: TGTGCCAGCAGTAGACGGGGGCCGGGGGTTGAGCAGTTCTTC. Amino acid sequence: CASSRRGPGVEQFF.

The V call is TRBV7-2, the J call TRBJ1-3; D gene ambiguous. Trimming took 1 base from V and 5 from J, leaving 6 bases between them. This CDR3 contains 13 residues. The germline CDR1 and CDR2 sequences are SGHTA and FQGNSA. The CDR3 DNA reads TGTGCCAGCAGCTTAGAAGAGAGAAACACCATATATTTT. As protein: CASSLEERNTIYF. The variable domain in full, completed from reference TRBV7-2 and TRBJ1-3, reads GAGVSQSPSNKVTEKGKDVELRCDPISGHTALYWYRQSLGQGLEFLIYFQGNSAPDKSGLPSDRFSAERTGGSVSTLTIQRTQQEDSAVYLCASSLEERNTIYFGEGSWLTVV.

The V call is TRBV5-1, the J call TRBJ1-4; D is unresolved. Germline CDR1 reads SGHRS; CDR2 reads YFSETQ. Trimming cost V 3 bases and J 3 bases, with 24 bases left between them. There are 19 residues in the CDR3. The CDR3 sequence: CASSSRALRPQDANEKLFF. The DNA for the CDR3 is TGCGCCAGCAGCTCACGAGCTTTGAGACCCCAGGATGCTAATGAAAAACTGTTTTTT.

J is TRBJ2-5 and V is TRBV11-2, with D maybe TRBD1 (5 bases). Germline CDR1 is SGHAT and CDR2 is FQNNGV. V lost 2 bases, J lost 1 base, and 5 bases lay in between. The CDR3 is 13 residues long. The CDR3 sequence is CASSLRGQETQYF. As DNA, the CDR3 is TGTGCCAGCAGCTTAAGGGGCCAAGAGACCCAGTACTTC.

The rearrangement links TRBV5-6 to TRBJ1-2; 8 bases are a match to TRBD1. Germline CDR1 reads SGHDT; CDR2 reads YYEEEE. Trimming took 3 bases from V and 8 from J; bases not matched to a gene: 3. The CDR3 length is 12 residues. CDR3 nucleotide sequence: TGTGCCAGCAGCTCAGACAGGGGAGGCTACACCTTC. Its protein product is CASSSDRGGYTF.

This chain joins TRBV4-2 and TRBJ2-2; no definite D call. Trimming pared 0 bases from V and 3 bases from J, leaving 5 bases between. The CDR3 is made up of 14 amino acids. Germline V gene lookup returns CDR1 LGHNA and CDR2 YNFKEQ. The CDR3 sequence: CASSQEWDTGELFF. The CDR3 coding sequence is TGTGCCAGCAGCCAAGAATGGGACACCGGGGAGCTGTTTTTT.

The chain joins TRBV11-2 to TRBJ2-7; D uncertain. The germline gives CDR1 SGHAT, CDR2 FQNNGV. CDR3 length: 14 residues. Trimming removed 5 bases at V and 6 bases at J, with 17 bases between. Written as DNA, the CDR3 is TGTGCCAGCAGCCCGACTCCCGTTGGAGCCGAGCAGTACTTC. Translating gives CASSPTPVGAEQYF.

The chain links TRBV4-1 to TRBJ2-5, with 8 bases aligning to TRBD1. The CDR3 is 15 residues long. CDR1 MGHRA and CDR2 YSYEKL come from the germline V gene. V lost 2 bases to trimming and J lost 4 bases; unmatched junction nucleotides: 6. This CDR3 is CASSQSDRVGETQYF. CDR3 in DNA: TGCGCCAGCAGCCAATCGGACAGGGTTGGAGAGACCCAGTACTTC.

The rearrangement uses TRBV7-2 and TRBJ1-4; 7 nucleotides align to TRBD1. The CDR3 is made up of 13 amino acids. V was clipped by 6 bases and J by 4 bases; unmatched bases: 2. Germline CDR1 reads SGHTA; CDR2 reads FQGNSA. Written as DNA, the CDR3 is TGTGCCAGCAGGGGACAGATTAATGAAAAACTGTTTTTT. Protein: CASRGQINEKLFF.

The chain employs TRBV30 and TRBJ1-2; D is undetermined. The length of the CDR3 is 12 residues. Germline CDR1 and CDR2: GTSNPN and SVGIG (reference sequence). The V end was cut by 0 bases, the J end by 6 bases, with 8 bases between. The DNA of the CDR3 is TGTGCCTGGAGTGTACTATGGGATGGCTACACCTTC. This translates into CAWSVLWDGYTF.

V is TRBV7-2 and J is TRBJ2-5; TRBD1 agrees at 7 bases. The J segment lost 4 bases and the V segment lost 4 bases, leaving 12 bases of the junction unmatched. The CDR3 length is 16 residues. Germline V gene sequence: CDR1 SGHTA, CDR2 FQGNSA. CDR3 region: CASSSTLTGFGETQYF. Written as DNA, the CDR3 is TGTGCCAGCAGCTCTACCTTGACAGGGTTTGGAGAGACCCAGTACTTC.

This chain uses TRBV28 with TRBJ1-6; D not certain. V dropped 3 bases and J dropped 6 bases, with 15 bases sitting between them. The germline V gene has CDR1 MDHEN and CDR2 SYDVKM. This CDR3 contains 16 residues. Here the CDR3 DNA reads TGTGCCAGCAGTTTTGTTAGGGTTTCGTCTAATTCACCCCTCCACTTT. It specifies CASSFVRVSSNSPLHF.

The chain combines TRBV15 with TRBJ1-3; D is unresolved. Germline CDR1 LNHNV, CDR2 YYDKDF (reference sequence). The germline V and J ends were trimmed by 0 bases and 0 bases, with 12 bases remaining between them. This CDR3 contains 17 residues. CDR3 DNA: TGTGCCACCAGCAGAGATTATAGGCCGGACTCTGGAAACACCATATATTTT. Translation: CATSRDYRPDSGNTIYF.

V gene TRBV2 combines with J gene TRBJ2-1; a weak D match, TRBD1 (6 bases). CDR1 is SNHLY and CDR2 is FYNNEI in the germline V gene. The CDR3 runs to 16 residues. Trimming pared 7 bases from V and 5 bases from J, leaving 21 bases between. This CDR3 is CASTPGVASTNNEQFF. DNA for the CDR3: TGTGCCAGCACCCCAGGGGTAGCATCAACCAACAATGAGCAGTTCTTC.

The J gene is TRBJ1-2, the V gene TRBV5-6, with 8 bases matching TRBD1. The germline CDR1 and CDR2 sequences are SGHDT and YYEEEE. The V gene end was trimmed by 4 bases and the J gene end by 4 bases; junction bases not matched to a gene: 9. The CDR3 has 15 amino acids. The CDR3 DNA follows: TGTGCCAGCAGCCTGCAGGGGGCATTCAGCTATGGCTACACCTTC. Its protein product is CASSLQGAFSYGYTF.